This T cell receptor beta chain derives from a study of cytomegalovirus exposure and HLA in healthy donors. Both 60 Vbeta primers and 13 Jbeta primers went into the PCR. Repertoires were generated with immunoSEQ multiplex PCR, while TCRdb's copy carries only in-frame clones and drops some. Of 150,000 or so clones listed, roughly 80% were seen once; the top ten hold more than 3%. Between the trimmed V and J ends, which lost 0 bases and 0 bases, there was a span of 6 bases. The CDR3 is made up of 15 amino acids. Germline assignment: CDR1 SGHAT and CDR2 FQNNGV. This clonotype originated in a male donor in good health and CMV-seronegative. The rearrangement joins TRBV11-2 to TRBJ1-3; D is unclear. Sample: PBMCs. The chain's CDR3 is CASSLDRSSGNTIYF. The CDR3 region has the DNA TGTGCCAGCAGCTTAGACCGGAGCTCTGGAAACACCATATATTTT.